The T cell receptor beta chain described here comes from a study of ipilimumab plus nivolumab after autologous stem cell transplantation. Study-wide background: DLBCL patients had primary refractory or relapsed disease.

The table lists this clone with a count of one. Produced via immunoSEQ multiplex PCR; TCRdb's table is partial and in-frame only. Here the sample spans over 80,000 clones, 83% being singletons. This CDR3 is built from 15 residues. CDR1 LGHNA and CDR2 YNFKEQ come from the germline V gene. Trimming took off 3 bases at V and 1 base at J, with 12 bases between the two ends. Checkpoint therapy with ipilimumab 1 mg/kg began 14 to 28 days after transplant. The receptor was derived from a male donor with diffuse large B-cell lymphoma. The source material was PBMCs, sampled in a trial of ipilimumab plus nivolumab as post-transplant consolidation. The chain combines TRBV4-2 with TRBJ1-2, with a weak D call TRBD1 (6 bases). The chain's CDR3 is CASSHPGAGNYGYTF. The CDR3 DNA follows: TGTGCCAGCAGCCATCCGGGGGCCGGTAACTATGGCTACACCTTC.